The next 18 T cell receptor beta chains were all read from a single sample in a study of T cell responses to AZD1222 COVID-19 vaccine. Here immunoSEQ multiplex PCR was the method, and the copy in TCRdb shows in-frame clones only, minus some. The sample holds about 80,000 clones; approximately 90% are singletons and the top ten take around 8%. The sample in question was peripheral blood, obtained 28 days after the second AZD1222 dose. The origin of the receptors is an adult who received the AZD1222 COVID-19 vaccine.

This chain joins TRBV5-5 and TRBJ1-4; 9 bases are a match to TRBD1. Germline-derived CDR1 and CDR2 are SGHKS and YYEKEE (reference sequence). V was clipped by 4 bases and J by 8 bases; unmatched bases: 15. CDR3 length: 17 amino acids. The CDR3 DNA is TGTGCCAGCAGCCCGCAGCGGGGGACAGGGCGAGACGAAAAACTGTTTTTT. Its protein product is CASSPQRGTGRDEKLFF.

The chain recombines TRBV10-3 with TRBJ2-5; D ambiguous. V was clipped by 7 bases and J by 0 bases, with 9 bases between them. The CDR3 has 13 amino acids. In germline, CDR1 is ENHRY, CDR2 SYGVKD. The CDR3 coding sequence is TGTGCCATCACCGAGCGAGACCAAGAGACCCAGTACTTC. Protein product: CAITERDQETQYF.

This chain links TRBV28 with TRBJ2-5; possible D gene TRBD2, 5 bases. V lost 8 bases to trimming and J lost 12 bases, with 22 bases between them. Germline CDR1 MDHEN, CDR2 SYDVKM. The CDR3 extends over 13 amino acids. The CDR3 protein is CASCPGRSPKEYF. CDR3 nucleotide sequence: TGTGCCAGCTGCCCGGGAAGGTCCCCTAAGGAGTACTTC.

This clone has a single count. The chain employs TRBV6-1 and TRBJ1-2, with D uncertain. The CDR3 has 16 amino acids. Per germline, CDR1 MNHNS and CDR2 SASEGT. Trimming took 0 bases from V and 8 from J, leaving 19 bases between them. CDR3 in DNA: TGTGCCAGCAGTGAAGCGCTTCAAGGAGGCCCCCGGGGCTACACCTTC. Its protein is CASSEALQGGPRGYTF.

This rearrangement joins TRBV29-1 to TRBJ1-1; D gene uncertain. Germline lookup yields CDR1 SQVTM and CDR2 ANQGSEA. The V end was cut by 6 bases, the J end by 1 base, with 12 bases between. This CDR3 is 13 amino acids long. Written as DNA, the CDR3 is TGCAGCGTAAGGAGGGATAAGAACACTGAAGCTTTCTTT. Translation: CSVRRDKNTEAFF.

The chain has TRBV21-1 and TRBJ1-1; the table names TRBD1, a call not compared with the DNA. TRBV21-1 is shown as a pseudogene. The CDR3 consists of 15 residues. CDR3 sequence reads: CASSMVDRGDTEAFF. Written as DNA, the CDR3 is TGTGCCAGCAGCATGGTTGACAGGGGAGACACTGAAGCTTTCTTT.

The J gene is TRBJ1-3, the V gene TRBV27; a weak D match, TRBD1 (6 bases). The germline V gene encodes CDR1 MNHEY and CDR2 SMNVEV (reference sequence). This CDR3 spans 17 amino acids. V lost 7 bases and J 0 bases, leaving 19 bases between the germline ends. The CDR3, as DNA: TGTGCCAGCACCCCCCACAGGGATAGGGACTCTGGAAACACCATATATTTT. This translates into CASTPHRDRDSGNTIYF.

CDR3 sequence reads: CATSISGTRNQPQHF. CDR3 in DNA: TGTGCCACCAGCATAAGCGGAACACGCAATCAGCCCCAGCATTTT. V gene TRBV15 combines with J gene TRBJ1-5; D is undetermined. V lost 4 bases and J lost 2, with 12 bases in between. Germline-derived CDR1 and CDR2 are LNHNV and YYDKDF (reference sequence). This CDR3 has 15 amino acids. The entire variable domain, with the rest obtained from reference TRBV15 and TRBJ1-5, is as follows: DAMVIQNPRYQVTQFGKPVTLSCSQTLNHNVMYWYQQKSSQAPKLLFHYYDKDFNNEADTPDNFQSRRPNTSFCFLDIRSPGLGDTAMYLCATSISGTRNQPQHFGDGTRLSIL.

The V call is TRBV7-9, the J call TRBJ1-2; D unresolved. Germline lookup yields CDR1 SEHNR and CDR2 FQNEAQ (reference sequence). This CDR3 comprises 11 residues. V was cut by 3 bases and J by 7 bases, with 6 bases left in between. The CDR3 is CASSFGGGYTF. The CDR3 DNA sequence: TGTGCCAGCAGCTTTGGAGGTGGCTACACCTTC.

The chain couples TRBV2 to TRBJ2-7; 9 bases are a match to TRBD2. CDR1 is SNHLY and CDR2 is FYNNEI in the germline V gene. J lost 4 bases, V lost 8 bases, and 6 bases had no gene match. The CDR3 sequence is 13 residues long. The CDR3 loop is CASGISGSYEQYF. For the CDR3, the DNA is TGTGCCAGCGGGATTAGCGGGAGTTACGAGCAGTACTTC.

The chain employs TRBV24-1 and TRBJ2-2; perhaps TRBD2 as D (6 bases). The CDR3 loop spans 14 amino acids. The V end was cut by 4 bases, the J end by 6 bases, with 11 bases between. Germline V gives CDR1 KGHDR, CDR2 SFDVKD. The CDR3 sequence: CATSDGGIAGELFF. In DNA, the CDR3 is TGTGCCACCAGTGACGGAGGGATAGCCGGGGAGCTGTTTTTT.

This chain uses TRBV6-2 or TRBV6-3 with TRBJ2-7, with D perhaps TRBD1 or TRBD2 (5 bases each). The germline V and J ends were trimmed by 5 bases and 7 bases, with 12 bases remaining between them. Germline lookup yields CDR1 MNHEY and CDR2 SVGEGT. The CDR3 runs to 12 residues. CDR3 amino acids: CASSRDDGEQYF. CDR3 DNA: TGTGCCAGCAGTCGGGACGATGGGGAGCAGTACTTC.

This CDR3 is CASSSNTGQNSPLHF. CDR3 sequence (DNA): TGTGCCAGCAGCAGCAATACAGGCCAGAATTCACCCCTCCACTTT. This sequence joins TRBV3-1 (or the pseudogene TRBV3-2) and TRBJ1-6; the D gene is possibly TRBD1 (5 bases). CDR3 length: 15 residues. The V gene's germline CDR1 is LGHDT and CDR2 YNNKEL (reference sequence). With 5 bases removed from V and 7 bases from J, the gap between germline ends came to 15 bases.

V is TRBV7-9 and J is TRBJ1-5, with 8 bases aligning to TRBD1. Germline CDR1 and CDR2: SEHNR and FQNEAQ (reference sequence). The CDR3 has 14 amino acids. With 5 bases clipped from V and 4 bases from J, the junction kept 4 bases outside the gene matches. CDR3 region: CASSPDRGNQPQHF. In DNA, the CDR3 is TGTGCCAGCAGCCCTGACAGGGGTAATCAGCCCCAGCATTTT.

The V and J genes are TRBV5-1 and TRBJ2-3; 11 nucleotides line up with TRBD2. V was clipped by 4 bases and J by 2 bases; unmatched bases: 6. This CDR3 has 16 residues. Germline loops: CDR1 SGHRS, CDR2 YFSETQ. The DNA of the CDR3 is TGCGCCAGCAGCCGGGGGACTAGCGGCTACACAGATACGCAGTATTTT. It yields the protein CASSRGTSGYTDTQYF.

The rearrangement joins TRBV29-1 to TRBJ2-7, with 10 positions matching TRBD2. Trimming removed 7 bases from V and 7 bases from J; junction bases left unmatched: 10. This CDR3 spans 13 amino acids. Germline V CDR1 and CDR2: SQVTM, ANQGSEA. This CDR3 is CSAAAGGLEEQYF. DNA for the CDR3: TGCAGCGCCGCAGCGGGGGGGCTGGAAGAGCAGTACTTC.

CDR3 sequence: CASSLQGYEQYF. CDR3 sequence (DNA): TGCGCCAGCAGTCTACAGGGCTACGAGCAGTACTTC. The J gene is TRBJ2-7, the V gene TRBV5-1, with D maybe TRBD1 (6 bases). Germline CDR1 and CDR2: SGHRS and YFSETQ. CDR3 length: 12 residues. The V end lost 5 bases, the J end lost 3 bases, and 9 bases lay between the germline ends.

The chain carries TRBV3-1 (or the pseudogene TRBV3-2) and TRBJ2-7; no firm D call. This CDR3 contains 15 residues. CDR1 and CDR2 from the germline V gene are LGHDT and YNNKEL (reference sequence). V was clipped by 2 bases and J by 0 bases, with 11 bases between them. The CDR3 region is CASSQSQRSSYEQYF. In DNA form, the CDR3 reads TGTGCCAGCAGCCAATCCCAGCGCAGCTCCTACGAGCAGTACTTC.